One T cell receptor (beta chain) is described in this entry. The antigen remains undetermined. V was shortened by 0 bases and J by 0 bases, with 14 bases between the two germline ends. CDR3 length: 16 residues. The germline CDR1 and CDR2 sequences are DFQATT and SNEGSKA (reference sequence). TCRdb re-called the reads through MiXCR, storing one row per CDR3 protein. The sample yields 250,000 to 300,000 distinct CDR3 sequences, about 25% seen once. This sample is drawn from a study of T cell repertoires in cytomegalovirus infection. Study information: Public TCR beta signatures indicated both CMV infection and matching HLA type.

Broader study findings: HLA-C-restricted CMV-specific TCR beta clonotypes prevailed in the ex vivo response.

This TCR derives from a human donor in good health (CMV status not recorded). Some clones in this sample may be carry-over from other donors' samples. This chain joins TRBV20-1 and TRBJ1-1, with a possible D match to TRBD1 (6 bases). The sequenced material came from PBMCs. Here the CDR3 reads CSARDNGQNMNTEAFF. Written as DNA, the CDR3 is TGCAGTGCTAGAGATAACGGACAGAATATGAACACTGAAGCTTTCTTT.